The present T cell receptor beta chain was sequenced within a study of identical twins. Study results and caveats: High-abundance cord blood beta clonotypes had fewer insertions; memory repertoires showed none.

The CDR3 spans 15 residues. Germline CDR1 and CDR2: MNHEY and SMNVEV (reference sequence). The V gene lost 1 base and the J gene lost 10 bases, with 16 bases spanning the gap. Concerning this clonotype: What it binds is not known.

Via MiXCR, TCRdb re-called the 5' RACE reads, giving one row per CDR3 protein. The sample consists of 1.5 million to 2 million distinct CDR3 sequences, roughly 35% of them appearing once. This chain joins TRBV27 and TRBJ1-4; D is possibly TRBD1 (5 bases). The origin of this receptor is a newborn girl in good health. Sequenced input: cord blood. The CDR3 reads CASSLFGQGLGKLFF. Here the CDR3 DNA reads TGTGCCAGCAGTTTATTTGGCCAGGGACTGGGAAAACTGTTTTTT.